This T cell receptor (beta chain) derives from a study of cytomegalovirus exposure and HLA in healthy donors. Study-wide results and limits: As a later analysis showed, several of the most significant clusters appeared to be linked to common viral pathogens. TCR beta chain V- and J-gene trimming was linked, in a later analysis, to a missense variant in DCLRE1C.

The PCR employed 60 Vbeta primers together with 13 Jbeta primers. Measured with immunoSEQ multiplex PCR; TCRdb has only the in-frame clones, and not every one. The sample holds approximately 96,000 clones. V was pared by 2 bases and J by 12 bases, with 11 bases of the junction left unmatched. The CDR3 loop spans 14 amino acids. From germline, CDR1 is SNHLY and CDR2 FYNNEI. While unrecorded immune exposures were likely, the donors were nominally healthy when sampled. For this clone: Its antigen is not known.

The sequence was collected from a girl aged 10-17 years in good health and CMV-seropositive. Sequenced: PBMCs. The chain carries TRBV2 and TRBJ1-2; 8 bases match TRBD1. CDR3 residues: CASSEISGGAGNTF. DNA for the CDR3: TGTGCCAGCAGTGAAATTTCAGGGGGCGCGGGGAACACCTTC. Together with reference TRBV2 and TRBJ1-2, the CDR3 gives the full variable domain: EPEVTQTPSHQVTQMGQEVILRCVPISNHLYFYWYRQILGQKVEFLVSFYNNEISEKSEIFDDQFSVERPDGSNFTLKIRSTKLEDSAMYFCASSEISGGAGNTFGSGTRLTVV.